Listed below are T cell receptor beta chains from one sample, sequenced in a study of tumor and adjacent non-tumor tissue in lung cancer. TCRdb ran MiXCR on the multiplex PCR reads and lists one entry per CDR3 protein. The table has roughly 120,000 distinct CDR3 sequences, roughly 74% seen once. Input material: lung tumor tissue. All receptors come from a woman in her fifties or sixties with non-small cell lung cancer. Both conserved end residues are part of each CDR3. The D gene is left open where the match is weak. Clone size is stated in some rows and not others, as once, few, many or a class when expanded.

D gene	clone size	V gene	J gene	CDR3 protein	CDR3 DNA
TRBD1	-	TRBV11-2	TRBJ1-2	CASSSEQGSGGYTF	TGTGCCAGCAGCTCCGAACAGGGGTCGGGTGGCTACACCTTC
-	-	TRBV11-3	TRBJ2-3	CAGSPAWQGGHTQYF	TGTGCAGGCAGCCCCGCCTGGCAGGGAGGTCATACGCAGTATTTT
-	-	TRBV4-1	TRBJ1-3	CASRQGPMINSGNTIYF	TGCGCCAGCAGACAGGGACCGATGATCAACTCTGGAAACACCATATATTTT
-	-	TRBV11-3	TRBJ1-6	CASSLEDRYRSPLHF	TGTGCCAGCAGCTTAGAGGACAGATATAGATCGCCCCTCCACTTT
-	-	TRBV28	TRBJ1-2	CASIQCGAANYGYTF	TGTGCCAGCATACAATGCGGAGCCGCTAACTATGGCTACACCTTC
-	few	TRBV6-5	TRBJ2-7	CASSCRASLYEQYF	TGTGCCAGCAGTTGCCGGGCTTCACTTTACGAGCAGTACTTC
-	-	TRBV18	TRBJ1-5	CASSPEGQPQHF	TGTGCCAGCTCACCGGAGGGACAGCCCCAGCATTTT
TRBD2	many	TRBV11-2	TRBJ2-1	CASSLDPRTSINEQFF	TGTGCCAGCAGCTTAGACCCGAGGACTAGTATCAATGAGCAGTTCTTC
-	-	TRBV12-3/TRBV12-4	TRBJ2-7	CASSLVLGVYEQYF	TGTGCCAGCAGTTTAGTGCTAGGAGTCTATGAGCAGTACTTC
-	-	TRBV4-3	TRBJ2-1	CASSQETNGIYNEQFF	TGCGCCAGCAGCCAAGAGACTAACGGGATTTACAATGAGCAGTTCTTC
TRBD2	-	TRBV5-1	TRBJ2-1	CASSLRTSSYNEQFF	TGCGCCAGCAGCTTGAGGACTAGTAGTTACAATGAGCAGTTCTTC
-	once	TRBV11-2	TRBJ1-1	CASNLNTGNTEAFF	TGTGCCAGCAACTTAAACACAGGGAACACTGAAGCTTTCTTC
-	-	TRBV6-2/TRBV6-3	TRBJ2-2	CAGSYTQQRTNTRELFF	TGTGCCGGCAGTTACACCCAACAGAGGACCAACACCCGGGAGCTGTTTTTT
-	once	TRBV4-3	TRBJ2-2	CARSQDVMRSGELFF	TGCGCCAGGAGCCAAGATGTTATGAGGTCCGGGGAGCTGTTTTTT
-	-	TRBV11-2	TRBJ1-3	CASRQGDSGNPIYF	TGTGCCAGCAGGCAGGGCGACTCTGGAAACCCCATATATTTT
-	-	TRBV11-1	TRBJ1-1	CAISRDRNTETFF	TGTGCCATCAGCCGGGACCGCAACACTGAAACTTTCTTC
-	-	TRBV20-1	TRBJ2-4	CRARDRGAGGMDIQYF	TGCCGTGCTAGGGATAGGGGAGCAGGAGGAATGGACATTCAGTACTTC
-	-	TRBV11-1	TRBJ1-2	CASTSRGPLYGYTF	TGTGCCAGTACCTCACGGGGCCCGCTCTATGGCTACACCTTC
-	few	TRBV5-4	TRBJ2-5	CASSLKAGQETQYF	TGTGCCAGCAGCTTGAAGGCGGGGCAAGAGACCCAGTACTTC
-	many	TRBV6-5	TRBJ1-2	CASGDSANYGYTF	TGTGCCAGCGGAGACAGCGCTAACTATGGCTACACCTTC
-	-	TRBV11-2	TRBJ1-1	CVSSLNTGNTEAFF	TGTGTCAGTAGCCTAAATACAGGAAACACTGAAGCTTTCTTT
TRBD1	few	TRBV5-8	TRBJ1-5	CASSLRPGQGNQPQHF	TGTGCCAGCAGCTTGCGACCGGGACAGGGGAATCAGCCCCAGCATTTT
-	-	TRBV29-1	TRBJ2-4	CSVSMGRIGKNIRYF	TGCAGCGTATCGATGGGCAGAATAGGCAAAAACATTCGGTACTTC
TRBD1	-	TRBV5-5	TRBJ1-5	CSSSISGQGCQPQHF	TGTTCCAGCAGCATTTCGGGACAGGGGTGTCAGCCCCAGCATTTT
TRBD2	many	TRBV10-3	TRBJ2-1	CAAGLAGANEQFF	TGTGCCGCCGGACTAGCGGGAGCCAATGAGCAGTTCTTC
-	-	TRBV4-3	TRBJ1-3	CTSSQDSGGVGNTIYF	TGCACCAGCAGTCAAGATTCGGGAGGGGTTGGAAACACCATATATTTT
-	-	TRBV7-8	TRBJ1-5	CASSSRSSNQPQHF	TGTGCCAGTAGTTCGAGGTCTAGCAATCAGCCCCAGCATTTT
-	-	TRBV5-1	TRBJ2-7	CASSSEVGASYEQYF	TGCGCCAGCAGCTCGGAAGTCGGAGCCTCCTACGAGCAGTACTTC
TRBD1	-	TRBV20-1	TRBJ1-1	CIAKDRGRPESFF	TGCATTGCTAAGGACAGGGGTCGGCCTGAATCTTTCTTT
-	-	TRBV14	TRBJ1-6	CASSLEGTVYNSPFHF	TGTGCCAGCAGCCTAGAAGGGACGGTGTATAATTCACCCTTCCACTTT
-	-	TRBV11-3	TRBJ1-1	CASSLDQGRGTEAFF	TGTGCCAGCAGCTTAGATCAGGGGAGGGGCACTGAAGCTTTCTTT
TRBD2	-	TRBV20-1	TRBJ2-7	CSANVGRGGANEQYF	TGCAGTGCTAACGTGGGTCGCGGGGGGGCGAATGAGCAGTACTTC
-	-	TRBV11-2	TRBJ1-1	CGSSSRSETEAFF	TGTGGCAGCAGCTCCAGGTCTGAGACTGAAGCTTTCTTT
-	-	TRBV6-6	TRBJ2-1	CASSLRNNVQFF	TGTGCCAGCAGTCTCAGGAATAATGTACAGTTCTTC
-	once	TRBV7-2	TRBJ2-3	CAATLGWSGTDTQYF	TGTGCCGCCACCTTAGGCTGGTCAGGCACAGATACGCAGTATTTT
TRBD1	many	TRBV20-1	TRBJ1-5	CSARDGKTGGDQPQHF	TGCAGTGCTAGAGACGGTAAGACAGGGGGCGATCAGCCCCAGCATTTT
-	-	TRBV6-2/TRBV6-3	TRBJ1-2	CASSTQEGWRGYTF	TGTGCCAGCAGCACCCAGGAGGGGTGGAGAGGATACACCTTC
-	-	TRBV11-1	TRBJ2-2	CANSLEQGTVELFF	TGTGCCAACAGCTTGGAACAGGGTACCGTGGAGCTGTTTTTT
-	-	TRBV11-1	TRBJ2-1	CDSSPRGLAGWHEQFF	TGTGACAGCAGCCCGAGGGGGCTAGCGGGTTGGCATGAGCAGTTCTTT
TRBD2	many	TRBV20-1	TRBJ2-7	CSASGASGSSYEQYF	TGCAGTGCTAGCGGGGCTAGCGGGAGCTCCTACGAGCAGTACTTC
-	-	TRBV20-1	TRBJ2-2	CSTIGQTGELFF	TGCAGTACTATTGGACAGACTGGGGAGCTGTTTTTT
-	-	TRBV29-1	TRBJ2-2	CSVDWHGATGEPFF	TGCAGCGTTGATTGGCATGGGGCAACCGGGGAGCCGTTTTTT
-	-	TRBV20-1	TRBJ1-5	CSVPSGSNQPQHF	TGCAGTGTCCCGAGTGGAAGCAATCAACCCCAGCATTTT
-	-	TRBV6-1	TRBJ2-6	CASSDKREGSSGANVLTF	TGTGCCAGTAGTGACAAGCGTGAGGGTTCCTCTGGGGCCAACGTCCTGACTTTC
-	many	TRBV28	TRBJ2-7	CASSFADRGYEQYF	TGTGCCAGCAGTTTCGCGGACAGAGGCTACGAGCAGTACTTC
-	-	TRBV6-5	TRBJ2-2	CASRLATGSTGELYF	TGTGCGAGCAGGCTGGCGACTGGTTCCACCGGGGAGCTGTATTTT
-	-	TRBV11-2	TRBJ2-2	CASSLDDWGELIF	TGTGCCAGCAGCCTAGATGACTGGGGGGAGCTGATTTTT
-	-	TRBV11-2	TRBJ2-7	CASSLTSWGAYYEQYF	TGTGCCAGCAGCTTGACTAGCTGGGGGGCCTACTACGAGCAGTACTTT
-	-	TRBV11-2	TRBJ2-7	CPSSWNRGGYVQYF	TGTCCCAGCAGTTGGAACCGCGGAGGATACGTACAGTACTTC
TRBD1	-	TRBV2	TRBJ1-2	CASSEFFPDRAYDYTF	TGTGCCAGCAGTGAATTTTTTCCGGACAGGGCCTATGACTACACCTTC
TRBD2	-	TRBV6-6	TRBJ2-1	CASSQSGRYEHSF	TGTGCCAGCAGTCAGAGCGGGAGGTATGAGCATTCCTTC
-	-	TRBV11-2	TRBJ1-6	CTSSLEVSNSPLHF	TGTACCAGCAGCTTAGAAGTAAGTAATTCCCCCCTCCACTTT
TRBD1	-	TRBV30	TRBJ1-2	CAWWNRDRVSFGYTF	TGTGCCTGGTGGAACCGGGACAGGGTCAGTTTTGGCTACACCTTC
-	-	TRBV4-2	TRBJ2-2	CASSQVQGVGTWELFF	TGTGCCAGCAGCCAAGTTCAGGGTGTAGGCACCTGGGAGCTGTTTTTT
TRBD1	-	TRBV12-3/TRBV12-4	TRBJ2-7	CASSLKRDRLAGRSYEQYF	TGTGCCAGCAGTTTAAAACGGGACAGATTAGCAGGGAGATCCTACGAGCAGTACTTC
-	-	TRBV11-3	TRBJ2-7	CASSLDPARSKEQYF	TGTGCAAGCAGCTTAGATCCGGCTAGGTCGAAAGAGCAGTACTTC
-	-	TRBV30	TRBJ2-5	CAWNVGAETQYF	TGTGCCTGGAACGTGGGAGCAGAGACCCAGTACTTC
-	few	TRBV7-3	TRBJ2-3	CASRLTGLRTDTQYF	TGTGCCAGCAGATTAACCGGGCTACGCACAGATACGCAGTATTTT
TRBD1	-	TRBV28	TRBJ1-5	CTSSFGQEYNQPQHF	TGTACCAGCAGTTTTGGACAGGAGTACAATCAGCCCCAGCATTTT
-	-	TRBV6-1	TRBJ1-3	CASSRGSTGGNTIYF	TGTGCCAGCAGTCGCGGATCAACTGGTGGGAACACCATATATTTT